Each of the 26 T cell receptor beta chains below was sequenced from the same sample in a study of cytomegalovirus exposure and HLA in healthy donors. In the PCR, 60 Vbeta and 13 Jbeta primers were used. The table came from immunoSEQ multiplex PCR; TCRdb's copy has only in-frame clones and leaves some out. Among 150,000 to 200,000 clones, over 60% were seen once, and the ten largest hold around 15%. Sequencing input: PBMCs. These receptors all stem from a man in his forties or fifties in good health and CMV-seropositive.

The J gene is TRBJ2-3, the V gene TRBV2; D unclear. V was pared by 9 bases and J by 0 bases, with 13 bases between. CDR3 length equals 14 residues. In germline, CDR1 is SNHLY, CDR2 FYNNEI. This CDR3 is CAREKVTSTDTQYF. DNA for the CDR3: TGTGCCAGGGAGAAGGTAACTAGCACAGATACGCAGTATTTT.

The gene calls are TRBV28 and TRBJ2-3, with D possibly matching TRBD2 (5 bases). CDR1 and CDR2 from the germline V gene are MDHEN and SYDVKM. The CDR3 is 16 amino acids. Trimming removed 6 bases at V and 0 bases at J, with 16 bases between. CDR3 nucleotides: TGTGCCAGCAGCCTAGGGCCGGGGTTCAGCACAGATACGCAGTATTTT. It codes for CASSLGPGFSTDTQYF.

The rearrangement links TRBV5-6 to TRBJ1-4; the match to TRBD1 covers 9 bases. J gave up 7 bases and V 3 bases, and 16 bases lay outside the gene matches. The CDR3 contains 18 residues. Germline V gene lookup returns CDR1 SGHDT and CDR2 YYEEEE. The CDR3: CASSWTGDESRGIEKLFF. The DNA for the CDR3 is TGTGCCAGCAGCTGGACAGGGGATGAGTCTCGAGGAATTGAAAAACTGTTTTTT.

The chain is built from TRBV5-4 and TRBJ1-4, with TRBD1 identical over 11 bases. The trim removed 4 bases at V and 7 bases at J, leaving 6 bases unmatched. This CDR3 contains 15 residues. The V gene's germline CDR1 is SGHNT and CDR2 YYREEE (reference sequence). As DNA, the CDR3 is TGTGCCAGCAGCCCCGAGGGGACAGGGGGTGAAAAACTGTTTTTT. Protein product: CASSPEGTGGEKLFF.

The J gene is TRBJ2-1, the V gene TRBV28; TRBD1 aligns across 7 bases. V lost 4 bases to trimming and J lost 5 bases; unmatched junction nucleotides: 5. This CDR3 is 14 amino acids long. The germline CDR1 and CDR2 sequences are MDHEN and SYDVKM. CDR3 in DNA: TGTGCCAGCAGTTGGACAGGAAACGACAATGAGCAGTTCTTC. Amino acids: CASSWTGNDNEQFF.

V and J are TRBV18 and TRBJ1-1; D not certain. The CDR3 has 14 residues. From germline, CDR1 is KGHSH and CDR2 LQKENI. V lost 3 bases and J lost 4, with 12 bases in between. CDR3 DNA sequence: TGTGCCAGCTCACCGCGGGAGGGTGCCACTGAAGCTTTCTTT. It translates to CASSPREGATEAFF.

The chain has TRBV2 and TRBJ2-7; 7 bases are a match to TRBD1. Germline-derived CDR1 and CDR2 are SNHLY and FYNNEI. The CDR3 runs to 14 residues. Trimming took 3 bases from V and 0 from J; bases not matched to a gene: 2. The chain's CDR3 is CASSDTGVSYEQYF. The CDR3 region has the DNA TGTGCCAGCAGTGACACAGGGGTCTCCTACGAGCAGTACTTC.

The chain uses TRBV4-1 and TRBJ1-4; D unclear. Trimming shortened V by 0 bases and J by 12 bases, and 11 bases separated the two germline ends. The CDR3 is 13 amino acids. Germline V CDR1 and CDR2: MGHRA, YSYEKL. The CDR3: CASSQDRGSQLFF. CDR3 in DNA: TGCGCCAGCAGCCAAGATCGAGGATCGCAACTGTTTTTT.

The chain links TRBV5-1 to TRBJ2-7; D is possibly TRBD1 (6 bases). V gave up 4 bases and J gave up 3 bases, with 14 bases separating them. Germline V lookup: CDR1 SGHRS, CDR2 YFSETQ. This CDR3 is built from 14 residues. This CDR3 is CASSVGTPNYEQYV. In DNA form, the CDR3 reads TGCGCCAGCAGCGTCGGGACACCCAACTACGAGCAGTACGTC.

V is TRBV4-2 and J is TRBJ2-2; possible D gene TRBD1, 7 bases. Germline assignment: CDR1 LGHNA and CDR2 YNFKEQ. The CDR3 contains 15 residues. With 8 bases removed from V and 3 bases from J, the gap between germline ends came to 16 bases. CDR3 residues: CASAQGGRDTGELFF. The DNA of the CDR3 is TGTGCCAGCGCCCAGGGGGGCCGGGACACCGGGGAGCTGTTTTTT.

The J gene is TRBJ1-1, the V gene TRBV5-5; 8 bases match TRBD1. Germline loops: CDR1 SGHKS, CDR2 YYEKEE (reference sequence). This CDR3 is 14 amino acids long. Losses at the gene ends were 3 bases for V and 11 bases for J; bases not matched to a gene: 12. The CDR3: CASSSPDRGILAFF. The CDR3 bases are TGTGCCAGCAGCTCCCCTGACAGGGGTATACTTGCTTTCTTT.

In nucleotides, the CDR3 is TGTGCCAGTTCACTGGGACAGGGTAGGGATTCCCAGCATTTT. The encoded protein is CASSLGQGRDSQHF. The gene calls are TRBV19 and TRBJ1-5; TRBD1 agrees at 9 bases. The CDR3 has 14 residues. Trimming removed 8 bases from V and 11 bases from J; junction bases left unmatched: 13. Germline-derived CDR1 and CDR2 are LNHDA and SQIVND (reference sequence).

V usage is TRBV28 and J usage is TRBJ2-1; 10 bases are a match to TRBD1. CDR3 length: 16 residues. The germline CDR1 and CDR2 sequences are MDHEN and SYDVKM. With 5 bases clipped from V and 8 bases from J, the junction kept 12 bases outside the gene matches. As DNA, the CDR3 is TGTGCCAGCAGTCCCCTGAGACAGGGGGCAGAGGATGAGCAGTTCTTC. It is translated as CASSPLRQGAEDEQFF. Combining the CDR3 with reference TRBV28 and TRBJ2-1 gives the whole variable domain DVKVTQSSRYLVKRTGEKVFLECVQDMDHENMFWYRQDPGLGLRLIYFSYDVKMKEKGDIPEGYSVSREKKERFSLILESASTNQTSMYLCASSPLRQGAEDEQFFGPGTRLTVL.

The V gene is TRBV4-1, the J gene TRBJ2-2; 7 bases line up with TRBD1. The CDR3 contains 15 residues. Trimming cost V 1 base and J 5 bases; bases outside gene matches: 4. The germline V gene encodes CDR1 MGHRA and CDR2 YSYEKL. In DNA form, the CDR3 reads TGCGCCAGCAGCCAAGGAGACAGGGTGACCGGGGAGCTGTTTTTT. The encoded protein is CASSQGDRVTGELFF.

This sequence joins TRBV29-1 and TRBJ2-5, with D tentatively TRBD1 (6 bases). V was cut by 7 bases and J by 1 base, with 19 bases left in between. The length of the CDR3 is 15 residues. Germline-derived CDR1 and CDR2 are SQVTM and ANQGSEA. The CDR3 here is CSAERWTESQETQYF. The DNA for the CDR3 is TGCAGCGCGGAAAGGTGGACAGAAAGCCAAGAGACCCAGTACTTC.

This rearrangement joins TRBV29-1 to TRBJ1-1; D is unclear. CDR1 and CDR2 from the germline V gene are SQVTM and ANQGSEA. The CDR3 has 15 residues. V dropped 3 bases and J dropped 2 bases, with 16 bases sitting between them. The DNA of the CDR3 is TGCAGCGTTGACGGCCAGCTTGAGACTAACACTGAAGCTTTCTTT. This gives the protein CSVDGQLETNTEAFF.

The J gene is TRBJ2-7, the V gene TRBV7-2, with a tentative D call TRBD2 (5 bases). Germline values: CDR1 SGHTA, CDR2 FQGNSA. This CDR3 is built from 15 residues. Trimming took 0 bases from V and 5 from J, leaving 14 bases between them. The DNA of the CDR3 is TGTGCCAGCAGCTTAGCCGGGTCAGCGGCTAACGAGCAGTACTTC. This gives the protein CASSLAGSAANEQYF.

The chain recombines TRBV19 with TRBJ2-6, with a possible D match to TRBD1 (6 bases). This CDR3 has 16 amino acids. Per the germline V gene, CDR1 is LNHDA and CDR2 is SQIVND (reference sequence). V lost 4 bases to trimming and J lost 2 bases, with 12 bases between them. This CDR3 reads CASSNRASTGANVLTF. The CDR3 DNA follows: TGTGCCAGTAGTAACAGGGCATCAACTGGGGCCAACGTCCTGACTTTC.

This clone has only one observation. This chain links TRBV7-9 with TRBJ2-3; maybe TRBD1 (6 bases). V was shortened by 7 bases and J by 0 bases, with 14 bases between the two germline ends. The CDR3 has 15 amino acids. The germline V gene has CDR1 SEHNR and CDR2 FQNEAQ (reference sequence). In nucleotides, the CDR3 is TGTGCCAGCACCGGACAGCGCTCTAGCACAGATACGCAGTATTTT. This encodes CASTGQRSSTDTQYF.

This clone was seen only a few times. The V and J genes are TRBV2 and TRBJ2-7; 10 nucleotides align to TRBD1. CDR1 and CDR2 (germline): SNHLY, FYNNEI. The ends lost 4 bases at V and 2 bases at J; junction bases unmatched: 5. The CDR3 has 15 amino acids. The CDR3 region is CASSGTGGKTYEQYF. The CDR3 DNA reads as TGTGCCAGCAGTGGGACAGGGGGAAAAACCTACGAGCAGTACTTC.

J is TRBJ1-1 and V is TRBV6-5; 7 bases align to TRBD1. The CDR3 sequence is 14 residues long. CDR1 is MNHEY and CDR2 is SVGAGI in the germline V gene. After removal of 5 bases from V and 1 base from J, the junction contained 4 bases not matched to a gene. The CDR3 spells CASSEGQENTEAFF. The DNA for the CDR3 is TGTGCCAGCAGTGAAGGACAGGAGAACACTGAAGCTTTCTTT.

This rearrangement joins TRBV6-5 to TRBJ1-1; D perhaps matches TRBD1 (6 bases). Per the germline V gene, CDR1 is MNHEY and CDR2 is SVGAGI. Trimming cost V 6 bases and J 1 base, with 9 bases left between them. The CDR3 sequence is 13 residues long. The CDR3 DNA sequence: TGTGCCAGCAGCCGGACAGAGAACACTGAAGCTTTCTTT. It translates to CASSRTENTEAFF.

V gene TRBV28 combines with J gene TRBJ2-7; TRBD2 matches 13 bases. The CDR3 runs 17 residues. The junction had 11 bases not matched to a gene; V was cut back by 6 bases and J by 3 bases. Germline loops: CDR1 MDHEN, CDR2 SYDVKM. The CDR3 DNA sequence: TGTGCCAGCAGCCGATCCATCGGACTAGCGGGGGACTACGAGCAGTACGTC. The encoded protein is CASSRSIGLAGDYEQYV.

This clone was counted between two and nine times. The chain links TRBV28 to TRBJ1-3; D is perhaps TRBD1 (5 bases). This CDR3 has 13 residues. V lost 6 bases and J lost 4, with 10 bases in between. Germline CDR1 reads MDHEN; CDR2 reads SYDVKM. CDR3 sequence (DNA): TGTGCCAGCAGGAACAACAGGGGAAACACCATATATTTT. Residues: CASRNNRGNTIYF. Full variable domain (outside the CDR3, taken from reference TRBV28 and TRBJ1-3): DVKVTQSSRYLVKRTGEKVFLECVQDMDHENMFWYRQDPGLGLRLIYFSYDVKMKEKGDIPEGYSVSREKKERFSLILESASTNQTSMYLCASRNNRGNTIYFGEGSWLTVV.

V usage is TRBV27 and J usage is TRBJ2-7; 7 bases match TRBD1. Germline loops: CDR1 MNHEY, CDR2 SMNVEV (reference sequence). With 7 bases clipped from V and 2 bases from J, the junction kept 11 bases outside the gene matches. This CDR3 region has 15 residues. CDR3 DNA: TGTGCCAGCACCTCCGCCGGGACAGCCCCCTACGAGCAGTACTTC. It codes for CASTSAGTAPYEQYF.

This chain uses TRBV5-1 with TRBJ2-2, with TRBD1 matching over 8 bases. Per germline, CDR1 SGHRS and CDR2 YFSETQ. V shed 4 bases, J shed 1 base, and the junction held 9 bases outside the gene matches. The CDR3 spans 17 residues. CDR3 region: CASSRTGSARNTGELFF. CDR3 DNA sequence: TGCGCCAGCAGCCGGACAGGGTCAGCACGGAACACCGGGGAGCTGTTTTTT.